This entry lists 30 T cell receptor beta chains sequenced from one sample in a study of control samples from healthy donors and cancer patients. TCRdb's copy holds only in-frame clones and misses some; the assay was immunoSEQ multiplex PCR. Among roughly 400,000 clones listed, over 75% were seen once. What was sequenced was PBMCs. The receptors originated from a man aged 40-50 years with head and neck cancer.

The chain links TRBV3-1 (or the pseudogene TRBV3-2) to TRBJ1-1, with a tentative D call TRBD1 (6 bases). This CDR3 contains 13 residues. Germline V lookup: CDR1 LGHDT, CDR2 YNNKEL (reference sequence). With 3 bases removed from V and 11 bases from J, the gap between germline ends came to 16 bases. DNA for the CDR3: TGTGCCAGCAGCCAGGCGGCTACAGGGAATGCTTTCTTT. Its protein product is CASSQAATGNAFF.

V and J are TRBV2 and TRBJ1-2, with unresolved D. CDR3 length: 14 residues. The V end was cut by 6 bases, the J end by 0 bases, with 11 bases between. Germline CDR1 reads SNHLY; CDR2 reads FYNNEI. The CDR3 nucleotides are TGTGCCAGCAGCGTGACCGCGTCTAACTATGGCTACACCTTC. This translates into CASSVTASNYGYTF.

The V call is TRBV6-5, the J call TRBJ2-1; weak D call: TRBD2 (6 bases). The CDR3 has 14 amino acids. The V end was cut by 0 bases, the J end by 7 bases, with 10 bases between. Per germline, CDR1 MNHEY and CDR2 SVGAGI. Here the CDR3 DNA reads TGTGCCAGCAGTTACTCTCTAGGAGGGAATGAGCAGTTCTTC. It is translated as CASSYSLGGNEQFF.

The rearrangement joins TRBV6-1 to TRBJ2-3; 8 bases fit TRBD2. From germline, CDR1 is MNHNS and CDR2 SASEGT. V dropped 4 bases and J dropped 1; count of bases not matched to a gene: 7. The CDR3 runs 16 residues. The CDR3: CASSAQRSGGTDTQYF. CDR3 in DNA: TGTGCCAGCAGTGCCCAACGTAGCGGGGGCACAGATACGCAGTATTTT.

The gene calls are TRBV28 and TRBJ2-7; D is perhaps TRBD2 (5 bases). Germline lookup yields CDR1 MDHEN and CDR2 SYDVKM. The CDR3 has 14 residues. V was shortened by 7 bases and J by 3 bases, with 16 bases between the two germline ends. The CDR3, as DNA: TGTGCCAGCATCCCCCCTGGACTGAGCTACGAGCAGTACTTC. Translated: CASIPPGLSYEQYF.

The chain recombines TRBV19 with TRBJ2-1; 7 positions match TRBD1. This CDR3 region has 16 residues. Germline lookup yields CDR1 LNHDA and CDR2 SQIVND (reference sequence). Trimming removed 4 bases from V and 4 bases from J; junction bases left unmatched: 10. This CDR3 is CASSTLRQGVYNEQFF. In DNA form, the CDR3 reads TGTGCCAGTAGTACCCTGCGACAGGGAGTTTACAATGAGCAGTTCTTC.

The chain couples TRBV7-2 to TRBJ1-1; D possibly corresponds to TRBD1 (5 bases). The CDR3 extends over 14 amino acids. Per the germline V gene, CDR1 is SGHTA and CDR2 is FQGNSA. The V end lost 1 base, the J end lost 4 bases, and 10 bases lay between the germline ends. The CDR3: CASSLEGAFTEAFF. CDR3 nucleotide sequence: TGTGCCAGCAGCTTAGAAGGGGCTTTCACTGAAGCTTTCTTT.

The gene calls are TRBV25-1 and TRBJ2-1, with 9 bases matching TRBD1. V dropped 4 bases and J dropped 1; count of bases not matched to a gene: 8. Germline CDR1 is MGHDK and CDR2 is SYGVNS. CDR3 length equals 17 residues. The CDR3 DNA is TGTGCCAGCAGTGCCCCCCCGGGACAGGGATCCTACAATGAGCAGTTCTTC. It codes for CASSAPPGQGSYNEQFF. Full variable domain (rest looked up from reference TRBV25-1 and TRBJ2-1): EADIYQTPRYLVIGTGKKITLECSQTMGHDKMYWYQQDPGMELHLIHYSYGVNSTEKGDLSSESTVSRIRTEHFPLTLESARPSHTSQYLCASSAPPGQGSYNEQFFGPGTRLTVL.

CDR3 sequence: CASSVGTKTEAFF. The CDR3 region has the DNA TGTGCCAGCAGCGTAGGGACAAAAACTGAAGCTTTCTTT. The chain recombines TRBV7-3 with TRBJ1-1; tentative D call: TRBD1 (6 bases). With 5 bases removed from V and 5 bases from J, the gap between germline ends came to 12 bases. Germline assignment: CDR1 SGHTA and CDR2 FQGTGA. The CDR3 sequence is 13 residues long.

This rearrangement joins TRBV7-9 to TRBJ2-7; 8 nucleotides align to TRBD1. Trimming took 5 bases from V and 2 from J; bases not matched to a gene: 5. Germline loops: CDR1 SEHNR, CDR2 FQNEAQ (reference sequence). The CDR3 is 14 amino acids. CDR3 nucleotides: TGTGCCAGCAGCCTGGACAGGGCCCCCTACGAGCAGTACTTC. Translating it yields CASSLDRAPYEQYF.

The rearrangement uses TRBV28 and TRBJ1-1; D unclear. CDR1 and CDR2 from the germline V gene are MDHEN and SYDVKM. V was clipped by 2 bases and J by 6 bases, with 7 bases between them. The CDR3 sequence is 12 residues long. The CDR3 nucleotides read TGTGCCAGCAGTTTACGCGGGGCTGAAGCTTTCTTT. Translation gives CASSLRGAEAFF. Drawing the rest from reference TRBV28 and TRBJ1-1, the complete variable domain is DVKVTQSSRYLVKRTGEKVFLECVQDMDHENMFWYRQDPGLGLRLIYFSYDVKMKEKGDIPEGYSVSREKKERFSLILESASTNQTSMYLCASSLRGAEAFFGQGTRLTVV.

This rearrangement joins TRBV7-9 to TRBJ2-2, with D possibly being TRBD2 (5 bases). Germline values: CDR1 SEHNR, CDR2 FQNEAQ (reference sequence). The length of the CDR3 is 13 residues. V was clipped by 1 base and J by 5 bases, with 5 bases between them. The chain's CDR3 is CASSLGGTGELFF. In nucleotides, the CDR3 is TGTGCCAGCAGCTTAGGAGGGACCGGGGAGCTGTTTTTT. Based on the CDR3 plus reference TRBV7-9 and TRBJ2-2, the full variable domain is DTGVSQNPRHKITKRGQNVTFRCDPISEHNRLYWYRQTLGQGPEFLTYFQNEAQLEKSRLLSDRFSAERPKGSFSTLEIQRTEQGDSAMYLCASSLGGTGELFFGEGSRLTVL.

V gene TRBV3-1 (or the pseudogene TRBV3-2) combines with J gene TRBJ1-4; TRBD1 agrees at 7 bases. Germline V gene data show CDR1 as LGHDT and CDR2 as YNNKEL (reference sequence). After removal of 3 bases from V and 4 bases from J, the junction contained 8 bases not matched to a gene. The CDR3 extends over 16 amino acids. The CDR3 DNA is TGTGCCAGCAGCCATCTACGAACAGGGGTTAATGAAAAACTGTTTTTT. It translates to CASSHLRTGVNEKLFF.

The gene calls are TRBV28 and TRBJ1-1, with no clear D. V gave up 8 bases and J gave up 5 bases, with 24 bases separating them. Germline V lookup: CDR1 MDHEN, CDR2 SYDVKM. The CDR3 spans 16 residues. CDR3 coding DNA: TGTGCCAGCTTCTTTGGGCCTGGTGCCGGGAGGACTGAAGCTTTCTTT. Encoded protein: CASFFGPGAGRTEAFF.

This sequence joins TRBV7-3 and TRBJ2-1; possible D gene TRBD2, 5 bases. The CDR3 runs 16 residues. V lost 3 bases and J lost 0, with 12 bases in between. Germline CDR1 is SGHTA and CDR2 is FQGTGA. CDR3 in amino acids: CASSFRAESSYNEQFF. CDR3 bases: TGTGCCAGCAGCTTCCGAGCGGAGAGCTCCTACAATGAGCAGTTCTTC.

The gene calls are TRBV11-2 and TRBJ2-2; D is perhaps TRBD1 (6 bases). This CDR3 contains 16 residues. V lost 3 bases and J 4 bases, leaving 15 bases between the germline ends. CDR1 is SGHAT and CDR2 is FQNNGV in the germline V gene. The CDR3 sequence: CASSFTGGIGTGELFF. CDR3 nucleotides: TGTGCCAGCAGCTTCACTGGGGGCATCGGCACCGGGGAGCTGTTTTTT.

This chain joins TRBV2 and TRBJ1-1; TRBD1 is a possible D gene (5 bases). This CDR3 is 13 amino acids long. Trimming left V 4 bases short and J 9 bases short, with 15 bases between. The germline gives CDR1 SNHLY, CDR2 FYNNEI. CDR3 in DNA: TGTGCCAGCAGTGCCGGGACCGGGAGGCAAGCTTTCTTT. Its translation: CASSAGTGRQAFF. The full variable domain, rest sourced from reference TRBV2 and TRBJ1-1, is EPEVTQTPSHQVTQMGQEVILRCVPISNHLYFYWYRQILGQKVEFLVSFYNNEISEKSEIFDDQFSVERPDGSNFTLKIRSTKLEDSAMYFCASSAGTGRQAFFGQGTRLTVV.

This clone was picked up a small number of times. The rearrangement uses TRBV28 and TRBJ2-6, with D possibly being TRBD2 (6 bases). V lost 1 base and J 0 bases, leaving 7 bases between the germline ends. CDR3 length equals 16 residues. Per the germline V gene, CDR1 is MDHEN and CDR2 is SYDVKM. The CDR3 protein is CASSLYGSSGANVLTF. In nucleotides, the CDR3 is TGTGCCAGCAGTTTATACGGGAGCTCTGGGGCCAACGTCCTGACTTTC.

The chain recombines TRBV5-1 with TRBJ2-7; 12 bases line up with TRBD2. The CDR3 length is 17 residues. V lost 0 bases and J lost 0; bases outside the gene matches: 4. Germline V CDR1 and CDR2: SGHRS, YFSETQ. CDR3 coding DNA: TGCGCCAGCAGCTTGGGTCTAGCGGGGGGGATCTCCTACGAGCAGTACTTC. This translates into CASSLGLAGGISYEQYF.

This chain links TRBV27 with TRBJ2-1; the D is unclear. The CDR3 extends over 17 amino acids. V dropped 5 bases and J dropped 4 bases, with 21 bases sitting between them. CDR1 MNHEY and CDR2 SMNVEV come from the germline V gene (reference sequence). CDR3: CASSLFKTGSIYNEQFF. CDR3 nucleotide sequence: TGTGCCAGCAGTCTCTTCAAAACGGGCTCTATTTACAATGAGCAGTTCTTC.

J is TRBJ1-1 and V is TRBV5-6; tentative D call: TRBD1 (5 bases). Germline V gene sequence: CDR1 SGHDT, CDR2 YYEEEE. CDR3 length equals 16 residues. Trimming removed 4 bases at V and 1 base at J, with 17 bases between. The CDR3 spells CASSPEGFTGNTEAFF. The CDR3 DNA is TGTGCCAGCAGCCCAGAGGGGTTTACAGGGAACACTGAAGCTTTCTTT.

This chain links TRBV20-1 with TRBJ2-7; D is possibly TRBD1 (6 bases). Trimming pared 3 bases from V and 4 bases from J, leaving 16 bases between. CDR3 length equals 14 residues. The germline V gene has CDR1 DFQATT and CDR2 SNEGSKA (reference sequence). In DNA form, the CDR3 reads TGCAGTGCTAGTGGGGGCCGCCTTCTGTACGAGCAGTACTTC. It translates to CSASGGRLLYEQYF.

The J gene is TRBJ2-5, the V gene TRBV2; the D call may be TRBD1 or TRBD2 (5 bases each). Germline V gene sequence: CDR1 SNHLY, CDR2 FYNNEI. Trimming removed 5 bases at V and 5 bases at J, with 12 bases between. The CDR3 consists of 13 residues. CDR3 loop: CASSTLEGETQYF. The CDR3 nucleotides read TGTGCCAGCAGTACCCTAGAGGGGGAGACCCAGTACTTC.

About this clone itself: The same CDR3 also results from other DNA sequences found in this sample. The CDR3 DNA is TGTGCCAGCAGTTACTCGCCAGTGAACACTGAAGCTTTCTTT. Its translation: CASSYSPVNTEAFF. The chain combines TRBV6-5 with TRBJ1-1; D remains ambiguous. The V and J ends lost 0 bases and 0 bases respectively, with 5 bases between them. There are 14 residues in the CDR3. In germline, CDR1 is MNHEY, CDR2 SVGAGI.

The chain combines TRBV6-1 with TRBJ1-2; D gene unclear. The CDR3 runs to 12 residues. V lost 2 bases to trimming and J lost 4 bases, with 5 bases between them. CDR1 and CDR2 (germline): MNHNS, SASEGT. CDR3 coding DNA: TGTGCCAGCAGTGAATCTCCCTATGGCTACACCTTC. Residues: CASSESPYGYTF.

This clone occurred once. This rearrangement joins TRBV5-5 to TRBJ2-7; D remains unclear. CDR1 and CDR2 (germline): SGHKS, YYEKEE (reference sequence). The CDR3 spans 15 residues. Deletions cut 4 bases from V and 3 bases from J, with 17 bases between. The CDR3 coding sequence is TGTGCCAGCAGCACCCCCCCTGTCCGCCTCTACGAGCAGTACTTC. This translates into CASSTPPVRLYEQYF.

The V gene is TRBV3-1 (or the pseudogene TRBV3-2), the J gene TRBJ2-2; no firm D call. The CDR3 has 21 amino acids. Germline-derived CDR1 and CDR2 are LGHDT and YNNKEL (reference sequence). V dropped 0 bases and J dropped 0 bases, with 23 bases sitting between them. This chain's CDR3 is CASSQDLTPGIEIANTGELFF. The CDR3 DNA reads as TGTGCCAGCAGCCAAGATCTTACACCCGGAATCGAAATTGCGAACACCGGGGAGCTGTTTTTT.

V and J are TRBV5-6 and TRBJ2-7, with D perhaps matching TRBD2 (6 bases). The V end was cut by 0 bases, the J end by 4 bases, with 11 bases between. This CDR3 contains 14 residues. Germline V gene sequence: CDR1 SGHDT, CDR2 YYEEEE. CDR3 residues: CASSLGGGEYEQYF. The CDR3 region has the DNA TGTGCCAGCAGCTTGGGGGGAGGTGAATACGAGCAGTACTTC.

The chain combines TRBV7-8 with TRBJ1-4, with 7 bases fitting TRBD1. This CDR3 region has 14 residues. CDR1 is SGHVS and CDR2 is FQNEAQ in the germline V gene. Trimming took 3 bases from V and 6 from J; bases not matched to a gene: 4. The CDR3: CASSFRGGYEKLFF. CDR3 sequence (DNA): TGTGCCAGCAGCTTCAGGGGGGGGTATGAAAAACTGTTTTTT. Full variable domain (rest looked up from reference TRBV7-8 and TRBJ1-4): GAGVSQSPRYKVAKRGQDVALRCDPISGHVSLFWYQQALGQGPEFLTYFQNEAQLDKSGLPSDRFFAERPEGSVSTLKIQRTQQEDSAVYLCASSFRGGYEKLFFGSGTQLSVL.

For this clone: The junction does not match germline at one end; this may be a read error. The chain links TRBV27 to TRBJ2-1; D is perhaps TRBD1 (5 bases). Germline lookup yields CDR1 MNHEY and CDR2 SMNVEV (reference sequence). The CDR3 loop spans 14 amino acids. Written as DNA, the CDR3 is TGTGCCAGCACTTTAAGACCAGGGTACAATGAGCAGTTCTTC. This translates into CASTLRPGYNEQFF.